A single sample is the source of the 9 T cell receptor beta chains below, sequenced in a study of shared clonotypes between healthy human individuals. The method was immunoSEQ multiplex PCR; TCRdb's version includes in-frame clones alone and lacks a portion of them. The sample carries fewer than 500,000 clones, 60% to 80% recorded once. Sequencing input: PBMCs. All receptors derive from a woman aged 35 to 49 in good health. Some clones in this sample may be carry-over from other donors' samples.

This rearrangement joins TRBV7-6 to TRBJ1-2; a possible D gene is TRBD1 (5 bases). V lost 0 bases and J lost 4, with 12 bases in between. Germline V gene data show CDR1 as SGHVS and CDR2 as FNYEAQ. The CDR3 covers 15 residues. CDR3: CASSLAGTGTYGYTF. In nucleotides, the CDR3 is TGTGCCAGCAGCTTAGCAGGGACCGGGACCTATGGCTACACCTTC.

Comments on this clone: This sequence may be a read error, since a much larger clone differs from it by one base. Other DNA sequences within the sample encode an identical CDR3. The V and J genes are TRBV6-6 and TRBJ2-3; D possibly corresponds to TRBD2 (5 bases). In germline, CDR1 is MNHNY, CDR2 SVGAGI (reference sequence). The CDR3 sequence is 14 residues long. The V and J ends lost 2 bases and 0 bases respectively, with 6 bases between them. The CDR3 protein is CASSYGGSTDTQYF. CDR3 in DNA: TGTGCCAGCAGTTACGGCGGGAGCACAGATACGCAGTATTTT.

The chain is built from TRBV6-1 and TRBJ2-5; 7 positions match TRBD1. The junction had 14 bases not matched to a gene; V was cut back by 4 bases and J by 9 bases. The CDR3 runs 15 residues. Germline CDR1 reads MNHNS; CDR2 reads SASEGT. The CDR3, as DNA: TGTGCCAGCAGTGCGGACAGGCCCCAAGTCGGGGCCCAGTACTTC. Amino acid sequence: CASSADRPQVGAQYF.

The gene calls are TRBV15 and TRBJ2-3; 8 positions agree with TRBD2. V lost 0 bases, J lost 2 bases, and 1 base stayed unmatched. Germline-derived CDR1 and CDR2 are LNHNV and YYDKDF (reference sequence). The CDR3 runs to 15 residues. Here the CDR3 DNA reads TGTGCCACCAGCAGAGAGGGACTAGTCACAGATACGCAGTATTTT. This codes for CATSREGLVTDTQYF.

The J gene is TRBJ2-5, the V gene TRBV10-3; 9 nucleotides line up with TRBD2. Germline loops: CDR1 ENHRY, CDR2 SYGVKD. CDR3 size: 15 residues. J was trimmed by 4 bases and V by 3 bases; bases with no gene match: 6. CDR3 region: CAISDPLREGETQYF. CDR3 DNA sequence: TGTGCCATCAGTGATCCTTTGCGGGAGGGAGAGACCCAGTACTTC.

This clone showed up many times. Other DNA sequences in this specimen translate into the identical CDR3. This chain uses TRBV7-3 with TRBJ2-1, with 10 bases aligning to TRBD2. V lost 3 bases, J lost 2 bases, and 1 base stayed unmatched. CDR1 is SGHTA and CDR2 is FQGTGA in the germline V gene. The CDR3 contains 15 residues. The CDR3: CASSFLAGAYNEQFF. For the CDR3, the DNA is TGTGCCAGCAGCTTTCTAGCGGGAGCCTACAATGAGCAGTTCTTC.

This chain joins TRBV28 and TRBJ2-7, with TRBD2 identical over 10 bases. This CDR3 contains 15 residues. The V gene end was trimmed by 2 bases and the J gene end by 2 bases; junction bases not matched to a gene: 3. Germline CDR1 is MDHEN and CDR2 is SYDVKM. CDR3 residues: CASSLSLAGAYEQYF. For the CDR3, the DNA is TGTGCCAGCAGTTTAAGCCTAGCGGGGGCCTACGAGCAGTACTTC. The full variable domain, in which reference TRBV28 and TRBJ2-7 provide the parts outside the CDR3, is DVKVTQSSRYLVKRTGEKVFLECVQDMDHENMFWYRQDPGLGLRLIYFSYDVKMKEKGDIPEGYSVSREKKERFSLILESASTNQTSMYLCASSLSLAGAYEQYFGPGTRLTVT.

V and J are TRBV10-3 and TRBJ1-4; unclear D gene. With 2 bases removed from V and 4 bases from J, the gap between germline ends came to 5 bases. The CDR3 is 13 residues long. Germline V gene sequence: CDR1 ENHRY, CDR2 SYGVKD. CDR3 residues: CAISETSNEKLFF. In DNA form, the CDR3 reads TGTGCCATCAGTGAGACAAGTAATGAAAAACTGTTTTTT.

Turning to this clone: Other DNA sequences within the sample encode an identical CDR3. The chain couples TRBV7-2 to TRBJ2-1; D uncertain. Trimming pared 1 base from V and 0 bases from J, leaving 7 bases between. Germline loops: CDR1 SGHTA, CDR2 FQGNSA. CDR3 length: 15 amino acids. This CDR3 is CASSLVGSSYNEQFF. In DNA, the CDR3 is TGTGCCAGCAGCTTAGTTGGTAGCTCCTACAATGAGCAGTTCTTC.